Listed here are 28 T cell receptor beta chains from one sample, sequenced in a study of T cell changes during pregnancy in multiple sclerosis. The protocol was immunoSEQ multiplex PCR, while the TCRdb copy is restricted to in-frame clones and leaves out a portion. The table has tens of thousands of clones, 85% to 95% seen once. The source material was peripheral blood, sampled in the second trimester of pregnancy. The origin of the receptors is a female donor in good health, enrolled as a control in a pregnancy study.

The DNA for the CDR3 is TGTGCCAGCAGCGTAGGTGGTCAGGGAGGCTCGTCACCCCTCCACTTT. Residues: CASSVGGQGGSSPLHF. The chain carries TRBV9 and TRBJ1-6, with a weak D call TRBD1 (5 bases). Between the trimmed V and J ends, which lost 0 bases and 10 bases, there was a span of 17 bases. The germline CDR1 and CDR2 sequences are SGDLS and YYNGEE. The CDR3 is made up of 16 amino acids.

The chain couples TRBV7-9 to TRBJ2-5; TRBD2 matches 9 bases. V lost 5 bases and J lost 1; bases outside the gene matches: 8. From germline, CDR1 is SEHNR and CDR2 FQNEAQ (reference sequence). The CDR3 sequence is 16 residues long. CDR3 sequence (DNA): TGTGCCAGCAGCCGCCGCGGGCGGGGGGGCCAAGAGACCCAGTACTTC. Translating gives CASSRRGRGGQETQYF.

This sequence joins TRBV27 and TRBJ1-1; 7 nucleotides line up with TRBD1. The germline V gene has CDR1 MNHEY and CDR2 SMNVEV (reference sequence). V lost 0 bases, J lost 1 base, and 5 bases stayed unmatched. This CDR3 region has 16 residues. The CDR3, as DNA: TGTGCCAGCAGTTTATCCCGGACAGGAAGGAACACTGAAGCTTTCTTT. Its protein is CASSLSRTGRNTEAFF.

The rearrangement joins TRBV4-2 to TRBJ2-1; no clear D gene. The CDR3 sequence is 15 residues long. Germline CDR1 reads LGHNA; CDR2 reads YNFKEQ. Trimming left V 4 bases short and J 6 bases short, with 16 bases between. The CDR3 DNA follows: TGTGCCAGCAGCCCGAGAGGTGGTAGTACCAATGAGCAGTTCTTC. Translation gives CASSPRGGSTNEQFF.

V is TRBV15 and J is TRBJ1-2; D is ambiguous. Trimming left V 0 bases short and J 3 bases short, with 8 bases between. The CDR3 extends over 14 amino acids. Germline V gene data show CDR1 as LNHNV and CDR2 as YYDKDF (reference sequence). This CDR3 is CATSRDQTDYGYTF. The CDR3 DNA reads TGTGCCACCAGCAGAGATCAAACGGACTATGGCTACACCTTC.

V usage is TRBV4-3 and J usage is TRBJ2-1; D is perhaps TRBD2 (5 bases). V was clipped by 0 bases and J by 7 bases, with 13 bases between them. Per the germline V gene, CDR1 is LGHNA and CDR2 is YSLEER. The length of the CDR3 is 15 residues. CDR3 sequence reads: CASSQEKGPGNEQFF. CDR3 DNA: TGCGCCAGCAGCCAAGAAAAGGGTCCGGGAAATGAGCAGTTCTTC.

This chain uses TRBV2 with TRBJ2-1; 9 nucleotides align to TRBD2. The germline V gene has CDR1 SNHLY and CDR2 FYNNEI. This CDR3 contains 13 residues. Unmatched junction bases numbered 10, after V lost 7 bases and J lost 12 bases. CDR3: CASKKRGVGRQFF. DNA for the CDR3: TGTGCCAGCAAAAAGCGGGGGGTGGGTCGGCAGTTCTTC.

The chain combines TRBV29-1 with TRBJ2-5; TRBD1 is a possible D gene (6 bases). Germline values: CDR1 SQVTM, CDR2 ANQGSEA. Trimming left V 7 bases short and J 2 bases short, with 20 bases between. This CDR3 region has 15 residues. In nucleotides, the CDR3 is TGCAGCGCGTCCAGGGGAGCGGTAATTCAAGAGACCCAGTACTTC. Residues: CSASRGAVIQETQYF. Supplemented by reference TRBV29-1 and TRBJ2-5, the full variable domain reads SAVISQKPSRDICQRGTSLTIQCQVDSQVTMMFWYRQQPGQSLTLIATANQGSEATYESGFVIDKFPISRPNLTFSTLTVSNMSPEDSSIYLCSASRGAVIQETQYFGPGTRLLVL.

In its sample, this clone was seen once. The chain combines TRBV19 with TRBJ1-6; a weak D match, TRBD1 (5 bases). In germline, CDR1 is LNHDA, CDR2 SQIVND (reference sequence). The CDR3 has 20 residues. The ends were cut back, 0 bases at V and 3 bases at J, with 21 bases in the middle. The CDR3, as DNA: TGTGCCAGTAGTATAGAAGGGGATTCCCCATCCCTCTTCTATAATTCACCCCTCCACTTT. Translating it yields CASSIEGDSPSLFYNSPLHF.

The genes are TRBV18 and TRBJ1-1; 7 bases agree with TRBD1. V was clipped by 2 bases and J by 0 bases; unmatched bases: 3. The CDR3 is 15 amino acids. Germline CDR1 reads KGHSH; CDR2 reads LQKENI. The CDR3 here is CASSPSGTVNTEAFF. The DNA for the CDR3 is TGTGCCAGCTCACCATCCGGGACAGTGAACACTGAAGCTTTCTTT.

The CDR3 DNA reads as TGTGCCAGCAGTTTCCAGACGGGGGGACTCTACGAGCAGTACTTC. Translation: CASSFQTGGLYEQYF. The rearrangement joins TRBV27 to TRBJ2-7, with 7 bases fitting TRBD2. V gave up 3 bases and J gave up 3 bases; unmatched junction bases: 8. This CDR3 is built from 15 residues. CDR1 and CDR2 (germline): MNHEY, SMNVEV (reference sequence).

This chain uses TRBV4-3 with TRBJ2-2, with D perhaps TRBD1 (6 bases). V lost 0 bases and J lost 4, with 12 bases in between. From germline, CDR1 is LGHNA and CDR2 YSLEER. The CDR3 spans 16 residues. This CDR3 is CASSQEGGYATGELFF. The CDR3 DNA is TGCGCCAGCAGCCAAGAAGGGGGATATGCCACCGGGGAGCTGTTTTTT.

The rearrangement uses TRBV7-9 and TRBJ1-5; D might be TRBD1 (5 bases). Germline V lookup: CDR1 SEHNR, CDR2 FQNEAQ (reference sequence). CDR3 size: 15 residues. V was pared by 5 bases and J by 4 bases, with 15 bases between. The CDR3 loop reads CASSPQGMKNQPQHF. The CDR3 coding sequence is TGTGCCAGCAGCCCCCAGGGTATGAAGAATCAGCCCCAGCATTTT.

The V and J genes are TRBV7-9 and TRBJ2-7, with D uncertain. Germline V gene lookup returns CDR1 SEHNR and CDR2 FQNEAQ (reference sequence). This CDR3 contains 15 residues. Trimming stripped 1 base from V and 2 bases from J, with 12 bases between. CDR3 nucleotide sequence: TGTGCCAGCAGCTTAGGAGTTGGCGGAGCCTACGAGCAGTACTTC. It yields the protein CASSLGVGGAYEQYF.

This clone was seen only a few times. V gene TRBV6-1 combines with J gene TRBJ1-1; D is uncertain. Germline values: CDR1 MNHNS, CDR2 SASEGT. The CDR3 runs 13 residues. With 5 bases removed from V and 2 bases from J, the gap between germline ends came to 9 bases. The CDR3 here is CASSPLHNTEAFF. Written as DNA, the CDR3 is TGTGCCAGCAGTCCACTGCATAACACTGAAGCTTTCTTT.

This chain joins TRBV7-2 and TRBJ1-1; a possible D gene is TRBD1 (6 bases). Trimming cost V 10 bases and J 8 bases, with 23 bases left between them. Germline values: CDR1 SGHTA, CDR2 FQGNSA. The CDR3 is 14 amino acids. CDR3 loop: CATTRDAGGGEAFF. The CDR3 bases are TGTGCCACTACTCGGGACGCTGGGGGCGGCGAAGCTTTCTTT.

The CDR3 loop is CASSQDEGNTYEQYF. In nucleotides, the CDR3 is TGCGCCAGCAGCCAAGATGAGGGCAATACCTACGAGCAGTACTTC. This chain links TRBV4-3 with TRBJ2-7, with TRBD2 as a possible D gene (5 bases). There are 15 residues in the CDR3. Germline CDR1 reads LGHNA; CDR2 reads YSLEER. Trimming stripped 0 bases from V and 2 bases from J, with 11 bases between.

The chain couples TRBV2 to TRBJ2-2, with TRBD1 matching over 9 bases. Germline CDR1 and CDR2: SNHLY and FYNNEI. The junction had 4 bases not matched to a gene; V was cut back by 5 bases and J by 6 bases. This CDR3 has 14 residues. CDR3 loop: CASSRQGGAGELFF. The CDR3 coding sequence is TGTGCCAGCAGTAGACAGGGGGGGGCCGGGGAGCTGTTTTTT.

The V call is TRBV7-3, the J call TRBJ2-7; D is possibly TRBD1 (5 bases). The V gene lost 4 bases and the J gene lost 2 bases, with 12 bases spanning the gap. The CDR3 spans 14 residues. The germline V gene encodes CDR1 SGHTA and CDR2 FQGTGA. DNA for the CDR3: TGTGCCAGCAGCTCTGGGGCAGGACCCTACGAGCAGTACTTC. Residues: CASSSGAGPYEQYF. The variable domain in full, completed from reference TRBV7-3 and TRBJ2-7, reads GAGVSQTPSNKVTEKGKYVELRCDPISGHTALYWYRQSLGQGPEFLIYFQGTGAADDSGLPNDRFFAVRPEGSVSTLKIQRTERGDSAVYLCASSSGAGPYEQYFGPGTRLTVT.

Here the CDR3 reads CASSSGVRSYEQYF. Written as DNA, the CDR3 is TGCGCCAGCAGCTCCGGGGTCCGCTCCTACGAGCAGTACTTC. The chain recombines TRBV5-1 with TRBJ2-7, with D maybe TRBD2 (5 bases). Germline V lookup: CDR1 SGHRS, CDR2 YFSETQ. CDR3 length equals 14 residues. With 3 bases removed from V and 0 bases from J, the gap between germline ends came to 10 bases.

V usage is TRBV2 and J usage is TRBJ2-7, with TRBD1 as a possible D gene (6 bases). Germline assignment: CDR1 SNHLY and CDR2 FYNNEI. This CDR3 comprises 16 residues. The V and J ends lost 3 bases and 6 bases respectively, with 21 bases between them. CDR3 DNA sequence: TGTGCCAGCAGTGATAAGGTTTGGCAGGGGACCCTCGAGCAGTACTTC. As protein: CASSDKVWQGTLEQYF.

J is TRBJ1-1 and V is TRBV5-4; weak D call: TRBD1 (6 bases). V lost 0 bases, J lost 1 base, and 13 bases lay in between. The CDR3 spans 16 residues. In germline, CDR1 is SGHNT, CDR2 YYREEE (reference sequence). The chain's CDR3 is CASSLEGEGRNTEAFF. In DNA, the CDR3 is TGTGCCAGCAGCTTGGAGGGGGAGGGAAGGAACACTGAAGCTTTCTTT. Full variable domain (remainder filled in from reference TRBV5-4 and TRBJ1-1): ETGVTQSPTHLIKTRGQQVTLRCSSQSGHNTVSWYQQALGQGPQFIFQYYREEENGRGNFPPRFSGLQFPNYSSELNVNALELDDSALYLCASSLEGEGRNTEAFFGQGTRLTVV.

The CDR3 nucleotides are TGCGCCAGCAGAACGGGGGGGTCCTCTCAAGAGACCCAGTACTTC. Translating it yields CASRTGGSSQETQYF. This chain connects TRBV5-1 to TRBJ2-5; TRBD2 agrees at 8 bases. J lost 2 bases, V lost 5 bases, and 8 bases had no gene match. Looked up from germline, CDR1 is SGHRS and CDR2 is YFSETQ. The CDR3 runs to 15 residues. The full variable domain, completed using reference TRBV5-1 and TRBJ2-5, is KAGVTQTPRYLIKTRGQQVTLSCSPISGHRSVSWYQQTPGQGLQFLFEYFSETQRNKGNFPGRFSGRQFSNSRSEMNVSTLELGDSALYLCASRTGGSSQETQYFGPGTRLLVL.

CDR3 nucleotide sequence: TGCGCCAGCAGCCAAGACCGGGACAGCTCCTACGAGCAGTACTTC. Its translation: CASSQDRDSSYEQYF. This chain links TRBV4-3 with TRBJ2-7; TRBD1 matches at 7 bases. The V gene's germline CDR1 is LGHNA and CDR2 YSLEER. Trimming removed 0 bases from V and 0 bases from J; junction bases left unmatched: 2. The CDR3 runs 15 residues.

The chain carries TRBV15 and TRBJ1-2; TRBD1 agrees at 7 bases. Trimming removed 0 bases from V and 3 bases from J; junction bases left unmatched: 4. This CDR3 comprises 15 residues. Germline CDR1 LNHNV, CDR2 YYDKDF (reference sequence). The CDR3 protein is CATSRDPGTDYGYTF. The DNA of the CDR3 is TGTGCCACCAGCAGAGACCCCGGGACAGACTATGGCTACACCTTC.

The rearrangement joins TRBV28 to TRBJ2-5; 8 bases are a match to TRBD2. This CDR3 has 14 amino acids. Unmatched junction bases numbered 9, after V lost 7 bases and J lost 5 bases. CDR1 is MDHEN, CDR2 SYDVKM, per germline. In DNA, the CDR3 is TGTGCCAGCAACCCGGGGGGGCGGATTGAGACCCAGTACTTC. This gives the protein CASNPGGRIETQYF.

The chain is built from TRBV7-8 and TRBJ2-3; 7 bases match TRBD1. CDR1 and CDR2 from the germline V gene are SGHVS and FQNEAQ. J was trimmed by 1 base and V by 5 bases; bases with no gene match: 6. The CDR3 has 15 residues. The CDR3 region has the DNA TGTGCCAGCAGCCCGACAGGGCCCCGCACAGATACGCAGTATTTT. This codes for CASSPTGPRTDTQYF.

The V and J genes are TRBV28 and TRBJ1-1, with TRBD1 as a possible D gene (5 bases). Germline CDR1 reads MDHEN; CDR2 reads SYDVKM. This CDR3 contains 13 residues. Trimming stripped 7 bases from V and 5 bases from J, with 14 bases between. The CDR3 DNA follows: TGTGCCAGCACCGTGGGGGGGTTGACTGAAGCTTTCTTT. Its protein is CASTVGGLTEAFF.